The rows below give T cell receptor beta chains drawn from one sample of a study of T cell responses to AZD1222 COVID-19 vaccine. Libraries were prepared by immunoSEQ multiplex PCR; TCRdb keeps only in-frame clonotypes and omits some of them. The data show under 200,000 clones, with 92% seen just once and 1% to 1.5% held by the top ten. Specimen: peripheral blood, collected 28 days after the second AZD1222 dose. Source of these receptors: an adult who received the AZD1222 COVID-19 vaccine. CDR3s include the opening cysteine and the closing phenylalanine or tryptophan. Rows may omit the clone size; those that give it use once, few, many or a size class.

V gene	clone size	CDR3 protein
TRBV27	.	CASSLVRFGANVLTF
TRBV9	once	CASTQGQAPNTGELFF
TRBV7-8	.	CASSFPGGETQYF
TRBV4-2	few	CASSQMPSKAYEQYF
TRBV2	.	CASSERRAGTMEQFF
TRBV19	.	CASQRTGTVTEAFF
TRBV30	.	CAWGQGSTGELFF
TRBV4-1	.	CASSLHGLGYTF
TRBV10-2	.	CASSEPGPRIYEQYF
TRBV12-3/TRBV12-4	.	CASRNPGEQFF
TRBV5-1	.	CASTPPGMNTEAFF
TRBV11-3	.	CASSVKQGPRGNSPLHF
TRBV28	.	CASSLLTGRTEAFF
TRBV28	.	CATDRTLGANVLTF